This TCR beta chain emerged from a study of cytomegalovirus exposure and HLA in healthy donors. The PCR was carried out with 60 Vbeta primers and 13 Jbeta primers. Profiling relied on immunoSEQ multiplex PCR, and the TCRdb table lists in-frame clones only, not all of them. This table holds roughly 100,000 clones, 75% to 85% found once. Germline CDR1 is MNHEY and CDR2 is SVGAGI. Trimming removed 7 bases from V and 6 bases from J, with 10 bases in between. There are 12 residues in the CDR3. This sequence joins TRBV6-5 and TRBJ1-5; TRBD1 is a possible D gene (6 bases). The specimen sequenced was PBMCs. This receptor was obtained from a young man in good health and CMV-seronegative. CDR3 bases: TGTGCCAGCAATACAGGGACTCAGCCCCAGCATTTT. Its protein product is CASNTGTQPQHF.